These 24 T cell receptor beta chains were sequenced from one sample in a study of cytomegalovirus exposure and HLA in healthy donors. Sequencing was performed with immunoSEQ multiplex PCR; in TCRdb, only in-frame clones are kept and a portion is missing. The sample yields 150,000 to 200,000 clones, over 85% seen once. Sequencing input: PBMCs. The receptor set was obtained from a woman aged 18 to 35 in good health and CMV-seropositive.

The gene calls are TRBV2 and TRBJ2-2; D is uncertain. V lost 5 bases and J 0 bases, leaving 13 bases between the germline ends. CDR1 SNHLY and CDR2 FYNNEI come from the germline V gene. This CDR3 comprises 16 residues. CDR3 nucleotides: TGTGCCAGCAGTCCCTTAGCAGCCACGAACACCGGGGAGCTGTTTTTT. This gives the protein CASSPLAATNTGELFF.

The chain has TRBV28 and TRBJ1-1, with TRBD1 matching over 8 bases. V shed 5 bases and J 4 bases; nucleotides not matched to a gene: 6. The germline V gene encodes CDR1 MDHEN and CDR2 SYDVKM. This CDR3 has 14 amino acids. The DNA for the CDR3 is TGTGCCAGCAGTGAGCAGGGGGCCATCACTGAAGCTTTCTTT. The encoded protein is CASSEQGAITEAFF.

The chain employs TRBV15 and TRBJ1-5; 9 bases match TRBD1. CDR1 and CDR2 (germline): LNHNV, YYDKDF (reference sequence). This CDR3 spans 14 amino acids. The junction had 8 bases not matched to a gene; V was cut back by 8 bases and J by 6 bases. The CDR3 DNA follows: TGTGCCACCTCGCAACAGGGGGCAAGTCAGCCCCAGCATTTT. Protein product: CATSQQGASQPQHF. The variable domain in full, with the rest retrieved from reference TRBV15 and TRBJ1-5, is DAMVIQNPRYQVTQFGKPVTLSCSQTLNHNVMYWYQQKSSQAPKLLFHYYDKDFNNEADTPDNFQSRRPNTSFCFLDIRSPGLGDTAMYLCATSQQGASQPQHFGDGTRLSIL.

The CDR3 nucleotides are TGTGCCAGCAGCTTAACTCCAGGGAACTATGGCTACACCTTC. As protein: CASSLTPGNYGYTF. The chain uses TRBV7-3 and TRBJ1-2, with a weak D call TRBD1 (5 bases). V was trimmed by 0 bases and J by 2 bases, leaving 7 bases between them. Germline CDR1 is SGHTA and CDR2 is FQGTGA. The CDR3 covers 14 residues.

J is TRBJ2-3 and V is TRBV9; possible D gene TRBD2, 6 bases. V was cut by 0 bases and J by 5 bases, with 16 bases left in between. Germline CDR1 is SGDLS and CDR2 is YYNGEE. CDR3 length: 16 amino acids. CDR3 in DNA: TGTGCCAGCAGCGTAGATTTAGGACTGCGGGGAGATACGCAGTATTTT. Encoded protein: CASSVDLGLRGDTQYF.

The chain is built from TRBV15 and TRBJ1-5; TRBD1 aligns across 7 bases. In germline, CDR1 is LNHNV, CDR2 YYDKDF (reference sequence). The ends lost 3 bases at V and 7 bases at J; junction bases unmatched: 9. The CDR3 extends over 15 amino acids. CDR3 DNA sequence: TGTGCCACCAGCAGGGGACGACAGGGACACCAGCCCCAGCATTTT. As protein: CATSRGRQGHQPQHF.

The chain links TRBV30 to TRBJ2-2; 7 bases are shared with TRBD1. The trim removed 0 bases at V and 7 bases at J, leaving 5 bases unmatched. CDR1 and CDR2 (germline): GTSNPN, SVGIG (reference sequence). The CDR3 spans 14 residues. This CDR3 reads CAWSVGQEYGELFF. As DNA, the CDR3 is TGTGCCTGGAGTGTAGGACAGGAATACGGGGAGCTGTTTTTT.

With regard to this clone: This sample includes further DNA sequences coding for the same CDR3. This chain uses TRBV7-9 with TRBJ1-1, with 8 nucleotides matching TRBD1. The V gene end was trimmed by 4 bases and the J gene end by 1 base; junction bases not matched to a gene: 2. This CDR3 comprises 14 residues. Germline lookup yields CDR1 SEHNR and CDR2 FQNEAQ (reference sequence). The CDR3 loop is CASSSDRGNTEAFF. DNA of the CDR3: TGTGCCAGCAGCTCTGACAGGGGGAACACTGAAGCTTTCTTT.

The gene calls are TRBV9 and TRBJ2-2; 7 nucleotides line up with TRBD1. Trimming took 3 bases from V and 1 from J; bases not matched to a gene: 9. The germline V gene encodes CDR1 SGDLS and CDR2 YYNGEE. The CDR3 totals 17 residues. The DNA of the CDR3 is TGTGCCAGCAGCGCCCCAATACGACAGGGGAACACCGGGGAGCTGTTTTTT. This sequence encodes CASSAPIRQGNTGELFF.

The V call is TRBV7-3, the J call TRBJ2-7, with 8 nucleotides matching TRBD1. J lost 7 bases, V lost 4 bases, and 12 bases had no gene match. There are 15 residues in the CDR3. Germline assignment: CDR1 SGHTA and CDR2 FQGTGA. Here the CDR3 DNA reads TGTGCCAGCAGCTCACTGAGCCAGGGGGCGAGGGAGCAGTACTTC. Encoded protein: CASSSLSQGAREQYF.

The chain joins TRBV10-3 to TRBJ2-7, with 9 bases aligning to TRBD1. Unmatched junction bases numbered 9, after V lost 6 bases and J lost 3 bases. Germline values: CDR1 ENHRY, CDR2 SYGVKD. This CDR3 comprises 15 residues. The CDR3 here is CAISLGQGPNYEQYF. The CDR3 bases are TGTGCCATCAGCTTGGGACAGGGACCTAACTACGAGCAGTACTTC.

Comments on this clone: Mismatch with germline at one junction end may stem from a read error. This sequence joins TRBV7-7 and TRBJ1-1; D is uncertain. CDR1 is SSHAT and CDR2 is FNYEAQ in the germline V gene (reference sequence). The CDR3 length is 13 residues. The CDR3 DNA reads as TGTGCTAGCAGCCCCTCCCTGAACACTGAAGCTTTCTTT. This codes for CASSPSLNTEAFF.

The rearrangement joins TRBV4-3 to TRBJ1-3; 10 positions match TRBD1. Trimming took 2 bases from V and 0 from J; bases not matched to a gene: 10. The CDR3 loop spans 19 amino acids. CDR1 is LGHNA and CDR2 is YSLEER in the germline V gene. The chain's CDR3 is CASSQFGTGASTSGNTIYF. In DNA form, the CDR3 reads TGCGCCAGCAGCCAATTCGGGACAGGGGCCTCCACCTCTGGAAACACCATATATTTT.

The chain's CDR3 is CSASPRDSAYEQYF. In nucleotides, the CDR3 is TGCAGCGCCTCACCCCGGGACAGTGCCTACGAGCAGTACTTC. The V gene is TRBV29-1, the J gene TRBJ2-7; the match to TRBD1 covers 7 bases. The CDR3 runs to 14 residues. The germline V gene has CDR1 SQVTM and CDR2 ANQGSEA. V gave up 7 bases and J gave up 2 bases; unmatched junction bases: 11.

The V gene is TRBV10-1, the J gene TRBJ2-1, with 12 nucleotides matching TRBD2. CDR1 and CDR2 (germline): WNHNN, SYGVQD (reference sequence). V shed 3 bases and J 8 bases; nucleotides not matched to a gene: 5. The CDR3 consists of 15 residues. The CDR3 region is CASSDGLAGGYEQFF. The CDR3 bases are TGCGCCAGCAGTGACGGGCTAGCGGGAGGGTATGAGCAGTTCTTC.

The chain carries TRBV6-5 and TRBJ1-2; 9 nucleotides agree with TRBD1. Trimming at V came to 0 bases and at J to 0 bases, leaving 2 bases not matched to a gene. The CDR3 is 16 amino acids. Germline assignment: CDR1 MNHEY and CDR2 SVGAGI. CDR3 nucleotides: TGTGCCAGCAGTTACTCGGGGACAGGGCCTAACTATGGCTACACCTTC. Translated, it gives CASSYSGTGPNYGYTF.

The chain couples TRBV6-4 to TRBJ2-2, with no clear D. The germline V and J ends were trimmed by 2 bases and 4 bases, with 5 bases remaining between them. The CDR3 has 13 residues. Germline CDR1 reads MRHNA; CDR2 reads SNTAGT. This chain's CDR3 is CASSDTLTGELFF. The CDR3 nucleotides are TGTGCCAGCAGTGACACTCTCACCGGGGAGCTGTTTTTT.

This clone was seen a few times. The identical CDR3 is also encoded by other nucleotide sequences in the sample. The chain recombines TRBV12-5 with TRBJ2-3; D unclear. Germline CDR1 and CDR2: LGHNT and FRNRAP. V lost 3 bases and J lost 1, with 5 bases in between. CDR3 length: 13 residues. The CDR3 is CASGLSGTDTQYF. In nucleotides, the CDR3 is TGTGCTAGTGGTTTATCAGGCACAGATACGCAGTATTTT.

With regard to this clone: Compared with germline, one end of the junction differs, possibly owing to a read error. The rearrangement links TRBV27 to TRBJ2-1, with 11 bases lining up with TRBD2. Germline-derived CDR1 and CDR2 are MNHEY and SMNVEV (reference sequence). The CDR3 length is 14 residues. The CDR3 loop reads CATSRLAGFHEQFF. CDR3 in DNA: TGTGCCACCAGTAGACTAGCGGGATTCCATGAGCAGTTCTTC.

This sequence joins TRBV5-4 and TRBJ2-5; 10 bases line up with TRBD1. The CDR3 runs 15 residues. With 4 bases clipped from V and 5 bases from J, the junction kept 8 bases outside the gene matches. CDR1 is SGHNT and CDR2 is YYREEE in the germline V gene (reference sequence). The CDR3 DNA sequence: TGTGCCAGCAGCCCGCGACAGGGGGCGGGTGAGACCCAGTACTTC. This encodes CASSPRQGAGETQYF.

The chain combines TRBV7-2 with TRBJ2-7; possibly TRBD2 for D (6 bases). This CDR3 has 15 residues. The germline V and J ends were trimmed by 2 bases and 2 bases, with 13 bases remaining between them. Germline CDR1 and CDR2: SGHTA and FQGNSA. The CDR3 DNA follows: TGTGCCAGCAGCTTAAGCCTAGCGCAAGCCTACGAGCAGTACTTC. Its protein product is CASSLSLAQAYEQYF. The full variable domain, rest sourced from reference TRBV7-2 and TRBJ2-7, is GAGVSQSPSNKVTEKGKDVELRCDPISGHTALYWYRQSLGQGLEFLIYFQGNSAPDKSGLPSDRFSAERTGGSVSTLTIQRTQQEDSAVYLCASSLSLAQAYEQYFGPGTRLTVT.

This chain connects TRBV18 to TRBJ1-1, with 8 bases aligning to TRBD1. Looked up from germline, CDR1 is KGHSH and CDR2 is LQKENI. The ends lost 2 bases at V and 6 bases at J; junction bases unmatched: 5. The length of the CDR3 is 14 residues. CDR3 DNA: TGTGCCAGCTCACCAACAGGGGGGGTCCCTGAAGCTTTCTTT. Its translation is CASSPTGGVPEAFF.

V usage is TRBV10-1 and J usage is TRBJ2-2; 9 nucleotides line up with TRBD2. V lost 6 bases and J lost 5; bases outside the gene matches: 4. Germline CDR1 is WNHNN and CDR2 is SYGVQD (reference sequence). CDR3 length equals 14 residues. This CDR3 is CASSPAGGTGELFF. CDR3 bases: TGCGCCAGCAGCCCAGCGGGAGGAACCGGGGAGCTGTTTTTT.

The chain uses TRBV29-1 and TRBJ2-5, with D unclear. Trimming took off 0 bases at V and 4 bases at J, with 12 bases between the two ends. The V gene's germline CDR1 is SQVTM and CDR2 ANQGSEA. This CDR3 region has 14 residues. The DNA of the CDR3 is TGCAGCGTTGAAGAAGGCGCTGGCGGAGAGACCCAGTACTTC. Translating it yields CSVEEGAGGETQYF.